The T cell receptor beta chain described here comes from a study of T cells after yellow fever vaccination. The V end was cut by 3 bases, the J end by 16 bases, with 29 bases between. The CDR3 covers 16 residues. Germline-derived CDR1 and CDR2 are SGDLS and YYNGEE. Template-switching 5'RACE yielded the TCR cDNA; a universal primer site and UMIs were added in the process. TCRdb analysed the 5' RACE reads with MiXCR anew, one entry per CDR3 protein. The data contain 500,000 to 650,000 distinct CDR3 sequences, about a sixth of them seen just once; the ten biggest clones take up around 15%. In regard to this clonotype: The target antigen is unknown.

Study-wide results and caveats: Researchers report a weaker secondary response that nonetheless peaked faster, day 5 versus 15. FACS-sorted repertoires might harbor abundant contaminating clonotypes from the bulk population. The booster saw the reappearance of most primary-vaccination clones (approximately 97% CD4, 80% to 90% CD8).

The TCR sequence derives from a man in his late teens or twenties who received the YFV17D yellow fever vaccine. The V gene is TRBV9, the J gene TRBJ2-1; tentative D call: TRBD2 (6 bases). The sample here was PBMCs, taken less than 6 days after the first yellow fever vaccination. CDR3 coding DNA: TGTGCCAGCAGCGCCACTCGGGCTAGCGAGGTAACTGAGTATTTCTTC. Translation gives CASSATRASEVTEYFF.